The clone carrying this TCR beta chain was recorded at least ten times. Its target is not known. The data were obtained in a study of breast tumors, draining lymph nodes, adjacent tissues. Axillary draining lymph nodes of breast cancer patients supplied the node samples. Germline V gene data show CDR1 as ENHRY and CDR2 as SYGVKD. Between the trimmed V and J ends, which lost 2 bases and 6 bases, there was a span of 5 bases. The CDR3 has 12 residues. TCRdb independently ran MiXCR on the multiplex PCR reads; one entry per CDR3 protein. The table lists roughly 80,000 distinct CDR3 sequences, roughly a fifth of them singletons. Notes on the study in general: Luminal-like breast cancer showed significantly greater tumor-nontumor repertoire similarity than basal-like breast cancer did.

This TCR came from a female donor with breast cancer. Some clones in this sample may be carry-over from other donors' samples. Sequenced: axillary lymph node tissue. This chain uses TRBV10-3 with TRBJ2-1; D is unresolved. CDR3 sequence: CAISEARNEQFF. DNA of the CDR3: TGTGCCATCAGTGAGGCCCGCAATGAGCAGTTCTTC.